This is a list of T cell receptor beta chains from one sample in a study of regulatory T cells in long-lasting Graves disease. In TCRdb, the multiplex PCR reads were re-called with MiXCR into one record per CDR3 protein. The sample has about 540,000 distinct CDR3 sequences, 13% seen once. Separately, the same data were catalogued under a study of T cells in Graves' hyperthyroidism and ophthalmopathy.

The sequences come from peripheral blood mononuclear cells (PBMCs), collected at new diagnosis, from a patient treated with antithyroid drugs. These TCRs come from a man between 25 and 39 years old with Graves disease. The CDR3 runs from the conserved cysteine through the conserved F or W. Fields, in order: clone size, D gene, V gene, J gene, CDR3 protein, CDR3 DNA. D genes are given only for firm matches. Size is omitted from some rows. Given values are once, few, many or a class for expanded clones.

many	TRBD2	TRBV10-2	TRBJ2-5	CASSSLAGGSRETQYF	TGCGCCAGCAGCAGTCTCGCGGGAGGGTCTAGGGAGACCCAGTACTTC
few	NA	TRBV6-1	TRBJ1-1	CASSPRRGQAFF	TGTGCCAGCAGTCCAAGGAGAGGGCAGGCTTTCTTT
many	NA	TRBV13	TRBJ1-1	CASSLGSGDTEAFF	TGTGCCAGCAGCTTAGGATCAGGGGACACTGAAGCTTTCTTT
few	TRBD1	TRBV6-2/TRBV6-3	TRBJ1-2	CASSSDAGTVTNGYTF	TGTGCCAGCAGTTCCGACGCCGGGACAGTTACGAATGGCTACACCTTC
NA	TRBD2	TRBV7-9	TRBJ2-1	CASSGDVSGRYNEQFF	TGTGCCAGCAGCGGAGATGTTAGCGGGAGATACAATGAGCAGTTCTTC
NA	NA	TRBV5-1	TRBJ2-5	CASSLDVGAGQETQYF	TGCGCCAGCAGCTTGGACGTCGGGGCCGGCCAAGAGACCCAGTACTTC
many	TRBD1	TRBV6-2/TRBV6-3	TRBJ2-5	CASSYSTGQGIETQYF	TGTGCCAGCAGTTACTCGACAGGACAGGGCATAGAGACCCAGTACTTC
NA	NA	TRBV3-1	TRBJ2-7	CATGTQATSEQYF	TGTGCCACCGGGACACAGGCTACCTCCGAGCAGTACTTC
many	NA	TRBV27	TRBJ2-7	CASSLSPRPSYEQYF	TGTGCCAGCAGTTTATCGCCCAGGCCTTCGTACGAGCAGTACTTC
NA	TRBD2	TRBV29-1	TRBJ2-1	CSVEPRLAGANEQFF	TGCAGCGTTGAGCCAAGGTTAGCGGGAGCCAATGAGCAGTTCTTC
many	TRBD2	TRBV6-5	TRBJ2-1	CASSYSLAGAPGYNEQFF	TGTGCCAGCAGTTACTCCCTAGCGGGAGCACCCGGCTACAATGAGCAGTTCTTC
many	NA	TRBV11-2	TRBJ2-1	CASSLAPGGGNNEQFF	TGTGCCAGCAGCTTAGCCCCTGGGGGAGGCAACAATGAGCAGTTCTTC
many	TRBD1	TRBV20-1	TRBJ1-5	CSAQDRVDQPQHF	TGCAGTGCCCAGGACAGGGTCGATCAGCCCCAGCATTTT
many	TRBD1	TRBV12-3/TRBV12-4	TRBJ1-2	CASSPGQLNYGYTF	TGTGCCAGCAGTCCGGGACAGCTTAACTATGGCTACACCTTC
NA	NA	TRBV10-3	TRBJ2-2	CAISETAGTYTGELFF	TGTGCCATCAGTGAGACGGCCGGGACTTACACCGGGGAGCTGTTTTTT
few	TRBD1	TRBV20-1	TRBJ1-1	CSALTGTGPKEAFF	TGCAGTGCGCTGACCGGGACAGGGCCAAAAGAAGCTTTCTTT
many	TRBD1	TRBV12-3/TRBV12-4	TRBJ2-1	CASSPWTGSSNEQFF	TGTGCCAGCAGTCCATGGACAGGGTCAAGCAATGAGCAGTTCTTC
many	NA	TRBV7-2	TRBJ2-5	CASSLVGGVGETQYF	TGTGCCAGCAGCTTAGTAGGGGGAGTGGGGGAGACCCAGTACTTC
many	NA	TRBV2	TRBJ1-5	CASSDSMLNQPQHF	TGTGCCAGCAGTGATAGCATGCTCAATCAGCCCCAGCATTTT
few	NA	TRBV10-3	TRBJ1-3	CAISELDTIYF	TGTGCCATCAGTGAGTTGGACACCATATATTTT
few	TRBD1	TRBV30	TRBJ1-5	CAWSSQGVQPQHF	TGTGCCTGGAGTTCTCAGGGGGTTCAGCCCCAGCATTTT
many	TRBD1	TRBV6-2/TRBV6-3	TRBJ2-1	CATRPTGNYNEQFF	TGTGCCACCCGCCCGACAGGGAACTACAATGAGCAGTTCTTC
few	TRBD2	TRBV6-1	TRBJ2-1	CASSPTSGDYNEQFF	TGTGCCAGCAGTCCGACTAGCGGAGACTACAATGAGCAGTTCTTC
many	TRBD2	TRBV20-1	TRBJ2-3	CSAPTSGRRDTQYF	TGCAGTGCACCGACTAGCGGGAGAAGGGATACGCAGTATTTT